A single sample gave rise to the 20 T cell receptor beta chains below, sequenced in a study of beta chain features in type 1 diabetes. Reverse transcribing all isolated RNA meant expressed TCRB transcripts were sequenced. The assay was immunoSEQ multiplex PCR, and TCRdb's table has in-frame clones only and misses some. The sample has about 16,000 clones, 60% to 75% seen once. Study-level results: Type 1 diabetes patients had moderately but significantly shorter TCRB CDR3s in all four CD4+ subsets.

Their antigen targets remain unknown. The sample consisted of stem cell memory CD4+ T cells from blood. The receptors stem from a man under 40 with type 1 diabetes.

The V call is TRBV2, the J call TRBJ1-5; the D gene is possibly TRBD1 (6 bases). V lost 4 bases to trimming and J lost 3 bases, with 13 bases between them. This CDR3 region has 15 residues. Germline assignment: CDR1 SNHLY and CDR2 FYNNEI. In DNA form, the CDR3 reads TGTGCCAGCAGTGCACAGACAGGACACAATCAGCCCCAGCATTTT. It yields the protein CASSAQTGHNQPQHF.

The chain joins TRBV27 to TRBJ1-1; no clear D gene. The CDR3 is made up of 13 amino acids. Germline V gives CDR1 MNHEY, CDR2 SMNVEV (reference sequence). Trimming cost V 6 bases and J 0 bases, with 8 bases left between them. Here the CDR3 reads CASRPRVNTEAFF. The DNA of the CDR3 is TGTGCCAGCAGACCAAGAGTGAACACTGAAGCTTTCTTT.

The V and J genes are TRBV27 and TRBJ1-2; tentative D call: TRBD1 (5 bases). Germline V CDR1 and CDR2: MNHEY, SMNVEV (reference sequence). Trimming removed 2 bases at V and 7 bases at J, with 17 bases between. The CDR3 loop spans 15 amino acids. CDR3 in DNA: TGTGCCAGCAGTTTAAAGGTAGACCCAGGGTTTGGCTACACCTTC. This translates into CASSLKVDPGFGYTF.

This rearrangement joins TRBV4-1 to TRBJ2-4; D might be TRBD2 (6 bases). The V end lost 4 bases, the J end lost 6 bases, and 25 bases lay between the germline ends. Germline CDR1 MGHRA, CDR2 YSYEKL. The CDR3 contains 18 residues. In DNA, the CDR3 is TGCGCCAGCAGCCCCGGTGTCCCTCGGGGGAGCCCCCTAAACATTCAGTACTTC. The encoded protein is CASSPGVPRGSPLNIQYF.

The rearrangement links TRBV28 to TRBJ1-6, with D perhaps TRBD1 (6 bases). V lost 4 bases and J lost 4, with 17 bases in between. The CDR3 extends over 17 amino acids. Germline CDR1 is MDHEN and CDR2 is SYDVKM. The DNA of the CDR3 is TGTGCCAGCAGTTCCCGGATCGCGACAGGTTATAATTCACCCCTCCACTTT. Its protein is CASSSRIATGYNSPLHF.

The V call is TRBV5-1, the J call TRBJ2-7; possible D gene TRBD2, 5 bases. With 4 bases removed from V and 1 base from J, the gap between germline ends came to 15 bases. The CDR3 length is 15 residues. CDR1 and CDR2 from the germline V gene are SGHRS and YFSETQ. This CDR3 is CASSMADSQSYEQYF. The DNA for the CDR3 is TGCGCCAGCAGCATGGCGGACTCGCAGTCCTACGAGCAGTACTTC.

The chain uses TRBV30 and TRBJ2-3, with 11 bases that match TRBD2. This CDR3 contains 14 residues. Germline CDR1 GTSNPN, CDR2 SVGIG (reference sequence). V shed 8 bases and J 2 bases; nucleotides not matched to a gene: 6. CDR3 residues: CAGRLAGLTDTQYF. CDR3 DNA: TGTGCCGGTAGACTAGCGGGACTCACAGATACGCAGTATTTT. Using reference TRBV30 and TRBJ2-3 for the parts outside the CDR3, the full variable domain is SQTIHQWPATLVQPVGSPLSLECTVEGTSNPNLYWYRQAAGRGLQLLFYSVGIGQISSEVPQNLSASRPQDRQFILSSKKLLLSDSGFYLCAGRLAGLTDTQYFGPGTRLTVL.

This clone was detected a few times. The gene calls are TRBV18 and TRBJ1-2; D gene uncertain. Trimming pared 3 bases from V and 4 bases from J, leaving 21 bases between. The CDR3 sequence is 17 residues long. CDR1 and CDR2 from the germline V gene are KGHSH and LQKENI. The CDR3 region has the DNA TGTGCCAGCTCACCCCAGACTTTATCTCGACTGAGCTATGGCTACACCTTC. It encodes CASSPQTLSRLSYGYTF.

This clone was observed a few times. The DNA for the CDR3 is TGTGCCAGTAGTATAGATGGCGGAAGAGGCACTGAAGCTTTCTTT. This gives the protein CASSIDGGRGTEAFF. The J gene is TRBJ1-1, the V gene TRBV19; D remains ambiguous. Germline CDR1 is LNHDA and CDR2 is SQIVND (reference sequence). The CDR3 runs 15 residues. Trimming pared 0 bases from V and 4 bases from J, leaving 12 bases between.

The rearrangement joins TRBV15 to TRBJ1-1, with D hard to call. The V gene's germline CDR1 is LNHNV and CDR2 YYDKDF (reference sequence). The CDR3 has 12 residues. V dropped 0 bases and J dropped 8 bases, with 7 bases sitting between them. Here the CDR3 DNA reads TGTGCCACCAGCAGAGATAGGCGGGAAGCTTTCTTT. Protein sequence: CATSRDRREAFF.

V usage is TRBV9 and J usage is TRBJ2-5, with 8 positions matching TRBD2. CDR3 length: 15 amino acids. Germline lookup yields CDR1 SGDLS and CDR2 YYNGEE. Germline trimming cut 6 bases from V and 2 bases from J; bases unmatched to any gene: 9. The CDR3, as DNA: TGTGCCAGCACCCGAAATAGCGGGGAGCAAGAGACCCAGTACTTC. This codes for CASTRNSGEQETQYF.

The chain couples TRBV14 to TRBJ2-7, with D possibly TRBD1 on 6 matching bases. The CDR3 consists of 17 residues. The V end was cut by 4 bases, the J end by 0 bases, with 19 bases between. From germline, CDR1 is SGHDN and CDR2 FVKESK. The CDR3 sequence is CASSPHDGQSNSYEQYF. CDR3 nucleotide sequence: TGTGCCAGCAGCCCGCATGATGGACAGAGTAACTCCTACGAGCAGTACTTC. The entire variable domain, with the rest obtained from reference TRBV14 and TRBJ2-7, is as follows: EAGVTQFPSHSVIEKGQTVTLRCDPISGHDNLYWYRRVMGKEIKFLLHFVKESKQDESGMPNNRFLAERTGGTYSTLKVQPAELEDSGVYFCASSPHDGQSNSYEQYFGPGTRLTVT.

The chain recombines TRBV6-1 with TRBJ2-7, with D possibly matching TRBD2 (5 bases). This CDR3 has 15 residues. V lost 0 bases, J lost 3 bases, and 12 bases lay in between. From germline, CDR1 is MNHNS and CDR2 SASEGT. CDR3 amino acids: CASSEAYTAGYEQYF. CDR3 sequence (DNA): TGTGCCAGCAGTGAAGCGTACACCGCGGGCTACGAGCAGTACTTC.

This clone was detected only once. J is TRBJ1-4 and V is TRBV28; D unresolved. This CDR3 region has 13 residues. The germline gives CDR1 MDHEN, CDR2 SYDVKM. With 8 bases removed from V and 0 bases from J, the gap between germline ends came to 7 bases. In DNA, the CDR3 is TGTGCCAGCGGGCTTCCAACTAATGAAAAACTGTTTTTT. Its protein product is CASGLPTNEKLFF.

The J gene is TRBJ1-1, the V gene TRBV5-1, with TRBD1 identical over 7 bases. Looked up from germline, CDR1 is SGHRS and CDR2 is YFSETQ. V shed 3 bases, J shed 2 bases, and the junction held 4 bases outside the gene matches. CDR3 length equals 14 residues. CDR3 sequence (DNA): TGCGCCAGCAGCTGGGGACAGCCAAACACTGAAGCTTTCTTT. Encoded protein: CASSWGQPNTEAFF. Drawing the rest from reference TRBV5-1 and TRBJ1-1, the complete variable domain is KAGVTQTPRYLIKTRGQQVTLSCSPISGHRSVSWYQQTPGQGLQFLFEYFSETQRNKGNFPGRFSGRQFSNSRSEMNVSTLELGDSALYLCASSWGQPNTEAFFGQGTRLTVV.

In this sample, this clone turned up once. This chain links TRBV5-5 with TRBJ2-7; TRBD1 matches 7 bases. Germline V CDR1 and CDR2: SGHKS, YYEKEE (reference sequence). With V trimmed by 0 bases and J by 2 bases, 2 bases remained unmatched. The CDR3 sequence is 14 residues long. The CDR3 DNA sequence: TGTGCCAGCAGCTTGGTCGGGACAGCCTACGAGCAGTACTTC. Residues: CASSLVGTAYEQYF.

The V and J genes are TRBV10-3 and TRBJ1-6; 7 positions match TRBD1. V lost 1 base to trimming and J lost 10 bases; unmatched junction nucleotides: 4. In germline, CDR1 is ENHRY, CDR2 SYGVKD. The CDR3 is 14 residues long. The chain's CDR3 is CAISELGGNSPLHF. As DNA, the CDR3 is TGTGCCATCAGTGAGTTAGGGGGCAACTCACCCCTCCACTTT.

The chain carries TRBV7-8 and TRBJ2-1, with D perhaps matching TRBD1 (5 bases). The V end lost 3 bases, the J end lost 4 bases, and 10 bases lay between the germline ends. This CDR3 region has 14 residues. Looked up from germline, CDR1 is SGHVS and CDR2 is FQNEAQ. CDR3 coding DNA: TGTGCCAGCAGCTTTCGGACACCTTACAATGAGCAGTTCTTC. It translates to CASSFRTPYNEQFF.

This clone was observed a few times. CDR3 region: CASSPTASGSGANVLTF. The CDR3 nucleotides read TGTGCCAGCAGCCCGACAGCAAGTGGTTCTGGGGCCAACGTCCTGACTTTC. The V and J genes are TRBV7-3 and TRBJ2-6, with D possibly TRBD1 on 5 matching bases. Trimming shortened V by 5 bases and J by 1 base, and 15 bases separated the two germline ends. The length of the CDR3 is 17 residues. Per germline, CDR1 SGHTA and CDR2 FQGTGA.

The chain employs TRBV7-6 and TRBJ1-4, with D uncertain. This CDR3 region has 13 residues. V lost 1 base, J lost 8 bases, and 8 bases lay in between. The germline CDR1 and CDR2 sequences are SGHVS and FNYEAQ. The CDR3 DNA follows: TGTGCCAGCAGCTTAGGGGGAGGGGAAAAACTGTTTTTT. It translates to CASSLGGGEKLFF.